This passage covers 7 T cell receptor beta chains from one sample sequenced in a study of blood T cell repertoires in COVID-19. Only in-frame clones appear in the TCRdb table, and some are missing; sequencing was by immunoSEQ multiplex PCR. Altogether under 300,000 clones are present, approximately 84% being singletons, with the ten largest covering about 6.2%. Material for sequencing was PBMCs or T cells enriched from blood (not recorded which). The receptors come from a woman between 45 and 65 years old who had been exposed to COVID-19.

The V and J genes are TRBV30 and TRBJ2-7, with D possibly TRBD2 on 5 matching bases. The CDR3 extends over 13 amino acids. The V gene's germline CDR1 is GTSNPN and CDR2 SVGIG (reference sequence). V was pared by 2 bases and J by 1 base, with 9 bases between. CDR3 nucleotide sequence: TGTGCCTGGAGTAGCGGCAGGTCCTACGAGCAGTACTTC. Its translation: CAWSSGRSYEQYF.

This rearrangement joins TRBV2 to TRBJ2-1, with 7 bases matching TRBD2. The trim removed 6 bases at V and 9 bases at J, leaving 11 bases unmatched. This CDR3 comprises 14 residues. The V gene's germline CDR1 is SNHLY and CDR2 FYNNEI. CDR3 in amino acids: CASRVRGGQIEQFF. DNA for the CDR3: TGTGCCAGCAGGGTAAGGGGAGGGCAGATTGAGCAGTTCTTC.

This clone was detected only once. This chain connects TRBV19 to TRBJ1-2; D ambiguous. Germline lookup yields CDR1 LNHDA and CDR2 SQIVND (reference sequence). The CDR3 totals 15 residues. The ends were cut back, 4 bases at V and 1 base at J, with 13 bases in the middle. As DNA, the CDR3 is TGTGCCAGTAGTACTATCTTGACGGGTAACTATGGCTACACCTTC. It codes for CASSTILTGNYGYTF.

The rearrangement joins TRBV30 to TRBJ2-2; no clear D gene. CDR1 is GTSNPN and CDR2 is SVGIG in the germline V gene (reference sequence). The CDR3 sequence is 14 residues long. The ends were cut back, 1 base at V and 5 bases at J, with 11 bases in the middle. The CDR3 region has the DNA TGTGCCTGGAGTGACTATAGGAAGACCGGGGAGCTGTTTTTT. This codes for CAWSDYRKTGELFF.

This clone was detected a few times. The chain couples TRBV2 to TRBJ1-6; D is unresolved. Trimming took 8 bases from V and 0 from J, leaving 11 bases between them. CDR3 length: 15 residues. Germline assignment: CDR1 SNHLY and CDR2 FYNNEI. DNA of the CDR3: TGTGCCAGCGGAGGGAGAACCTCCTATAATTCACCCCTCCACTTT. The encoded protein is CASGGRTSYNSPLHF.

This chain links TRBV4-3 with TRBJ1-6, with 10 bases that match TRBD1. CDR1 is LGHNA and CDR2 is YSLEER in the germline V gene. V was clipped by 1 base and J by 0 bases; unmatched bases: 9. The CDR3 spans 20 residues. The CDR3 loop reads CASSQARQGAPSSYNSPLHF. The CDR3 DNA sequence: TGCGCCAGCAGCCAAGCCAGACAGGGGGCTCCCAGCTCCTATAATTCACCCCTCCACTTT.

The chain couples TRBV19 to TRBJ1-5, with TRBD1 matching over 9 bases. This CDR3 is built from 15 residues. Trimming took 1 base from V and 7 from J; bases not matched to a gene: 5. Germline V gene data show CDR1 as LNHDA and CDR2 as SQIVND (reference sequence). The CDR3 protein is CASSIGTGEGQPQHF. The CDR3 nucleotides read TGTGCCAGTAGTATAGGGACAGGGGAGGGCCAGCCCCAGCATTTT.